The T cell receptor beta chain described here comes from a study of siplizumab effects on memory and regulatory T cells. A note on this clone: Its target is not known.

Study-wide results and caveats: Reactions containing siplizumab showed mappable alloreactive CD4+ clones averaging roughly 70% Treg-derived, versus 26.9% in controls. The suppressive capacity of proliferating Tregs from siplizumab cultures remained unconfirmed.

Per-sample assaying covered around 10^5 TCR templates. Data came from immunoSEQ multiplex PCR; TCRdb stores just in-frame clones and leaves some out. Of tens of thousands of clones in the sample, roughly 93% are singletons; the top ten hold 6.5% to 8%. The CDR3 has 15 residues. V was clipped by 7 bases and J by 2 bases, with 18 bases between them. Germline V gives CDR1 SNHLY, CDR2 FYNNEI. The origin of this receptor is a human donor in good health. The V and J genes are TRBV2 and TRBJ2-7; D could derive from TRBD1 or TRBD2 (5 bases each). The sequencing input was CD8+ T cells sorted from blood. Here the CDR3 reads CASNTRDLRPYEQYF. DNA of the CDR3: TGTGCCAGCAACACCCGGGACCTGCGCCCCTACGAGCAGTACTTC.